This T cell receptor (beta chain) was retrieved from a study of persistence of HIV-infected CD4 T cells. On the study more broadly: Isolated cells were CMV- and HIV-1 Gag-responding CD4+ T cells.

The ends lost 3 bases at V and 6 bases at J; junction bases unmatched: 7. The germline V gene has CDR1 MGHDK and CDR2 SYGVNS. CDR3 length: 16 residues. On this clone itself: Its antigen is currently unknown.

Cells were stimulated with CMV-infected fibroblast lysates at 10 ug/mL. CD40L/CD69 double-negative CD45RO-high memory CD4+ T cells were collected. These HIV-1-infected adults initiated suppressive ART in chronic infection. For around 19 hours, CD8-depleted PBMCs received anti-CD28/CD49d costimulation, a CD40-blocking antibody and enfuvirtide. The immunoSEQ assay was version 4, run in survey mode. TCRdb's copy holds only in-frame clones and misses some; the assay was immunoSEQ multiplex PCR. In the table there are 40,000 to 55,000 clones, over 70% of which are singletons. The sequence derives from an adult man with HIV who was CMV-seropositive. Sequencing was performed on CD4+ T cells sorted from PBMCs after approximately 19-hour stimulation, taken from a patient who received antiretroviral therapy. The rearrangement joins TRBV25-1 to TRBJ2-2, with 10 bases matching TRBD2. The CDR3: CASSESLAGWAGELFF. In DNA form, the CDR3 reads TGTGCCAGCAGTGAGTCACTAGCGGGATGGGCCGGGGAGCTGTTTTTT.